The 7 T cell receptor beta chains below come from one sample, sequenced in a study of blood T cell repertoires in COVID-19 (dated by TCRdb to 2018 to 2020). Library prep was done by the immunoSEQ multiplex PCR assay. In TCRdb, the immuneACCESS table is reduced to in-frame sequences with V and J assigned. These tables do not hold every clone; where another copy was compared, an unresolved V gene accounts for under half, and the others remain unexplained. The table for this sample lists about 350,000 clones; around nine tenths of them were counted only once. In total, the top ten clones hold roughly 3.4% of the sample. The source material was peripheral blood. These receptors were collected from a woman aged 18-29 years who had recovered from COVID-19.

This clone came up once. V and J are TRBV6-5 and TRBJ1-2, with D uncertain. Germline V gives CDR1 MNHEY, CDR2 SVGAGI. V lost 6 bases to trimming and J lost 4 bases, with 9 bases between them. CDR3 length: 12 amino acids. CDR3 DNA sequence: TGTGCCAGCAGGTATAAAGCCTATGGCTACACCTTC. It yields the protein CASRYKAYGYTF.

The chain recombines TRBV5-1 with TRBJ2-5; TRBD2 matches at 12 bases. CDR1 and CDR2 (germline): SGHRS, YFSETQ. V was pared by 0 bases and J by 0 bases, with 12 bases of the junction left unmatched. The CDR3 is 20 amino acids. CDR3 protein: CASSLARPIASGRDQETQYF. The CDR3 DNA sequence: TGCGCCAGCAGCTTGGCCCGTCCCATAGCTAGCGGGAGGGACCAAGAGACCCAGTACTTC. Supplemented by reference TRBV5-1 and TRBJ2-5, the full variable domain reads KAGVTQTPRYLIKTRGQQVTLSCSPISGHRSVSWYQQTPGQGLQFLFEYFSETQRNKGNFPGRFSGRQFSNSRSEMNVSTLELGDSALYLCASSLARPIASGRDQETQYFGPGTRLLVL.

The chain couples TRBV19 to TRBJ2-1; 8 bases align to TRBD2. The CDR3 loop spans 15 amino acids. CDR1 LNHDA and CDR2 SQIVND come from the germline V gene (reference sequence). Germline trimming cut 11 bases from V and 8 bases from J; bases unmatched to any gene: 17. The CDR3: CAEPLTGGKADEQFF. CDR3 nucleotide sequence: TGTGCCGAACCCCTAACGGGAGGGAAAGCGGATGAGCAGTTCTTC.

The chain links TRBV24-1 to TRBJ2-1, with 7 bases identical to TRBD1. Germline V gives CDR1 KGHDR, CDR2 SFDVKD. This CDR3 is 13 amino acids long. After removal of 4 bases from V and 7 bases from J, the junction contained 3 bases not matched to a gene. The CDR3 DNA follows: TGTGCCACCAGTGAACCAGGGGGTAATGAGCAGTTCTTC. It codes for CATSEPGGNEQFF.

V is TRBV11-2 and J is TRBJ1-4; 7 nucleotides line up with TRBD1. Germline V CDR1 and CDR2: SGHAT, FQNNGV. The V gene end was trimmed by 0 bases and the J gene end by 14 bases; junction bases not matched to a gene: 9. This CDR3 has 14 residues. DNA for the CDR3: TGTGCCAGCAGCTTAGATCGAGGGGGACAGCGTCTGTTTTTT. Translating gives CASSLDRGGQRLFF.

This clone has only one observation. At the DNA level, this CDR3 is encoded by other sequences in the same sample as well. The V call is TRBV6-4, the J call TRBJ1-2, with TRBD1 matching 7 bases. Germline V gene lookup returns CDR1 MRHNA and CDR2 SNTAGT. The J segment lost 2 bases and the V segment lost 6 bases, leaving 3 bases of the junction unmatched. This CDR3 has 13 amino acids. The CDR3 reads CASSPGQNYGYTF. DNA of the CDR3: TGTGCCAGCAGCCCGGGACAGAACTATGGCTACACCTTC.

The chain combines TRBV6-5 with TRBJ1-2; D perhaps matches TRBD1 (5 bases). This CDR3 spans 13 amino acids. CDR1 and CDR2 from the germline V gene are MNHEY and SVGAGI. Deletions cut 6 bases from V and 8 bases from J, with 16 bases between. DNA for the CDR3: TGTGCCAGCAGCGCGGGACGGATGGGCGGCTACACCTTC. Its translation is CASSAGRMGGYTF.